This entry describes one T cell receptor (beta chain). Its antigen is unknown. Qualities for individual bases were not recorded, and no much larger clone is one base off. From a lookup of the germline V gene, CDR1 and CDR2 are SGHRS and YFSETQ. Counted from cysteine to phenylalanine, this CDR3 has 12 amino acids. Left in the record is the CDR3 DNA by itself, 36 bases read in frame from the first base. Trimming costs V 4 bases and J 6 bases, and their ends lie 9 bases apart. Read against the paper, the sample's time point label means: baseline pretreatment blood. Sample treatment or condition, as interpreted from the label and publication: 15 Gy SBRT to primary tumor, nephrectomy 4 weeks later. To follow tumor-enriched clonotypes, peripheral blood was collected serially from radiation-treated patients at baseline and again at 2 weeks and 4 weeks after SBRT. Every patient had renal cell carcinoma of clear cell pathology. Genomic DNA for TCR sequencing was prepared using the QIAamp DNA Blood Mini Kit (Qiagen). The analyses included only samples that passed all quality control checks.

The data stem from a study of radiation and T cells in renal cell carcinoma (dated by TCRdb to the early 2020s). Regarding the complete study: Samples came from a clinical trial, in which primary renal cell carcinomas received 15 Gy stereotactic body radiation therapy followed by nephrectomy 4 weeks later. A total of 50 to 60 samples underwent TCR beta sequencing, made up of roughly 26 tumors and some 27 peripheral blood samples. Across all 50 or so samples, several million unique CDR3 nucleotide sequences encoding 2 million to 3 million unique CDR3 amino acid sequences were identified. Overall study outcomes, separate from this receptor: Because the trial had a single-armed design, the trial could not examine how radiation dose or scheduling affected the TCR repertoire. In blood, the top tumor clonotypes increased between baseline and 2 weeks post-radiation and then shrank by 4 weeks, which suggests that tumor-resident clones expanded only transiently. Tracking of blood repertoire dynamics stopped at approximately four weeks after treatment, with no follow-up past that point. Because pretreatment tumor biopsies were not available, the baseline intratumoral presence of clonotypes could not be determined.

Following the manufacturer's recommendations, the immunoSEQ kit was used to generate TCR beta libraries from genomic DNA. To prepare the libraries, a first multiplex PCR with proprietary primers was run, followed by a second PCR that added unique barcodes, and a bead cleanup was done after each round. Each sample batch included a kit-provided positive control reaction and a negative control reaction. The final libraries were assessed on an Agilent 4200 TapeStation D1000 ScreenTape, pooled by volume, and quantified by qPCR. An Illumina NextSeq500 fitted with a MidOutput 150-cycle cartridge performed the sequencing, running 156 Read1 cycles and 15 Index1 cycles with the kit's custom primers. The pooled library was loaded at about 0.96 pM, and roughly 20% PhiX control was spiked in. From the authors' description of their analysis: Vendor-processed data were analyzed in R, and a clonotype was defined as all T cells sharing the same CDR3 nucleotide sequence. In the clone abundance analyses, frequencies in each sample were normalized to that sample's 10,000 most abundant clones. Before analysis, public T cell clones were removed, and these numbered fewer than six per sample on average. An abundance difference of at least 32-fold between compartments was the criterion for calling clonotypes tumor-enriched or baseline blood-enriched. A beta-binomial differential abundance model was used to identify clonotypes that were expanded or contracted between blood time points. Tumor-blood repertoire similarity was measured with the Baroni-Urbani and Buser coefficient, and groups were compared using two-tailed Wilcoxon tests in R. The source is immuneACCESS, and TCRdb retained only in-frame sequences with V and J called. Part of the clones is not carried over; for the studies checked, unresolved V genes explain less than half of this, and the remainder is unexplained. The D gene and trimming were derived from the DNA, and the V and J assignments and clone size from that table. The sample table records some 100,000 clones; approximately 80% of these occur just once. Around 6.3% of the sample lies in the top ten.

The V gene is TRBV5-1 and the J gene is TRBJ2-3; the D gene is tentatively TRBD1 or TRBD2, each matching 5 bases. This material consisted of blood, taken from a patient whose treatment included radiotherapy and nephrectomy. The clonotype comes from a man aged 60 to 69 with renal cell carcinoma. CDR3 reads: CASSPEGDTQYF. The DNA reads TGCGCCAGCAGCCCCGAGGGGGATACGCAGTATTTT.